Listed below are T cell receptor beta chains from one sample, sequenced in a study of beta chain features in type 1 diabetes. The data were produced by immunoSEQ multiplex PCR, yet TCRdb's version contains in-frame clones alone and is incomplete. The repertoire holds roughly 300,000 clones, with under 8.5% as singletons. Sequenced material: central memory CD4+ T cells from blood. The receptors shown here come from a young woman in good health. Both conserved end residues are part of each CDR3. Fields, in order: clone size, V gene, J gene, CDR3 protein. Only part of the rows carry a size: once, few, many, or a class if the clone is expanded.

>NA|TRBV6-6|TRBJ2-7
CASSFDGSYEQYF
>few|TRBV6-1|TRBJ2-3
CASSAWSARGPDTQYF
>NA|TRBV7-2|TRBJ2-3
CASSYLYTDTQYF
>NA|TRBV5-5|TRBJ2-3
CASSSTLADTQYF
>NA|TRBV27|TRBJ2-5
CASSPAVVRLAGRETQYF
>few|TRBV19|TRBJ1-4
CASSRSSDEKLFF
>many|TRBV6-6|TRBJ1-2
CASSMDSYGYTF
>NA|TRBV7-9|TRBJ1-4
CASSPGTPPFEKLFF
>NA|TRBV7-6|TRBJ2-3
CASSLGFVGSDTQYF
>NA|TRBV5-4|TRBJ2-5
CASSLTGEPQETQYF
>few|TRBV7-2|TRBJ1-5
CASTSDRISNQPQHF
>NA|TRBV6-1|TRBJ2-5
CASRRVWDHQETQYF
>few|TRBV7-8|TRBJ1-2
CASSAGQGYGYTF
>few|TRBV7-2|TRBJ2-5
CASSPVAGEAETQYF
>few|TRBV10-1|TRBJ1-1
CASSESQAGTEAFF
>NA|TRBV15|TRBJ2-5
CATSRDPATQETQYF
>few|TRBV5-1|TRBJ2-1
CASTERGVGRFF